This T cell receptor (beta chain) was retrieved from a study of T cell repertoires in cytomegalovirus infection. Study observations and caveats: The ex vivo response showed dominance by HLA-C-restricted CMV-specific TCR beta clonotypes.

Via MiXCR, TCRdb re-called the reads, giving one row per CDR3 protein. Seen here are under 300,000 distinct CDR3 sequences, roughly an eighth observed once, and the top ten hold 1.6%. Note on this clonotype: Its antigen remains unknown.

This CDR3 is 16 amino acids long. The J segment lost 6 bases and the V segment lost 4 bases, leaving 12 bases of the junction unmatched. Germline V lookup: CDR1 MNHEY, CDR2 SMNVEV (reference sequence). This receptor was taken from a human donor in good health (CMV status not recorded). Some clones in this sample may be carry-over from other donors' samples. J is TRBJ1-2 and V is TRBV27; TRBD1 matches at 9 bases. Sequences were obtained from PBMCs. The CDR3 spells CASSSGSGTGRDGYTF. The CDR3 DNA reads as TGTGCCAGCAGTTCGGGTTCCGGGACAGGGAGGGATGGCTACACCTTC.